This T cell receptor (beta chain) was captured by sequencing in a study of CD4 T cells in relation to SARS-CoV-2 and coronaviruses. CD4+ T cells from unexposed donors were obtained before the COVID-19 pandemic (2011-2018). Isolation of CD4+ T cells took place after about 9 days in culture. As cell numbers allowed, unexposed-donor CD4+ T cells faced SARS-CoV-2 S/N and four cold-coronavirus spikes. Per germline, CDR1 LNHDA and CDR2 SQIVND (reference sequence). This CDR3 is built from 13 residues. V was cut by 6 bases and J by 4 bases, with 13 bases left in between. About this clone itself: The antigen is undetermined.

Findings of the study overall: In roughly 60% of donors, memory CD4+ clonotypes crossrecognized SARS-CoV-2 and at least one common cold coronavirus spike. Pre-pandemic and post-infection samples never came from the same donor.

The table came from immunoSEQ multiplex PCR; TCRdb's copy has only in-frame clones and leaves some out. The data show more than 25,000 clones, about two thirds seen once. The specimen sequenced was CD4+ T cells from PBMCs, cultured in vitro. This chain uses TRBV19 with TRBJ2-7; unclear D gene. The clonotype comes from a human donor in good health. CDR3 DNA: TGTGCCAGTAGCCTCGACGGAAAATACGAGCAGTACTTC. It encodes CASSLDGKYEQYF.